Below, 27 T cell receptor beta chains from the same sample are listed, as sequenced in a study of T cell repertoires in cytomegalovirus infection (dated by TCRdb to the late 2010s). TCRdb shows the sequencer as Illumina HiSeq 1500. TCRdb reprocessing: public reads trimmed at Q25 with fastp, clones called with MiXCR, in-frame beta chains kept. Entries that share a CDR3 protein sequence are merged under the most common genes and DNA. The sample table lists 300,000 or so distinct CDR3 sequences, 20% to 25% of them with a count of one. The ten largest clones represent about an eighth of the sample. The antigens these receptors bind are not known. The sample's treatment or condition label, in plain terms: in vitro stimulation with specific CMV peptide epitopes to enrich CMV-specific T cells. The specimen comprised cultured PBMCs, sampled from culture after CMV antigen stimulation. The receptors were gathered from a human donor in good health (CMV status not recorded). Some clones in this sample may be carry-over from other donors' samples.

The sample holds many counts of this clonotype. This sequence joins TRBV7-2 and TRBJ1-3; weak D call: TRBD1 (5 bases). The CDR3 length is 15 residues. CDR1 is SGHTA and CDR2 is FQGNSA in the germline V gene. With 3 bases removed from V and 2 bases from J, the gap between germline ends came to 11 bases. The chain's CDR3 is CASSFQGVAGNTIYF. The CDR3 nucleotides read TGTGCCAGCAGCTTCCAGGGTGTTGCTGGAAACACCATATATTTT.

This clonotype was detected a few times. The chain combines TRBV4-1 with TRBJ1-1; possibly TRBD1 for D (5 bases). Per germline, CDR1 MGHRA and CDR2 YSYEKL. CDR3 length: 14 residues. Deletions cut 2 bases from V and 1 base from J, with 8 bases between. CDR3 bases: TGCGCCAGCAGCCAATCAGACAGGAACACTGAAGCTTTCTTT. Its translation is CASSQSDRNTEAFF.

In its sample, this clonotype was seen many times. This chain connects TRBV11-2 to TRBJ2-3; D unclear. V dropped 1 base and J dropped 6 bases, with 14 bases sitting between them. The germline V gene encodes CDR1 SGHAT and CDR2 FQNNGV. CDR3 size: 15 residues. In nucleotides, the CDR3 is TGTGCCAGCAGCTTAGGTGGAATTCTGGGGGATACGCAGTATTTT. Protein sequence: CASSLGGILGDTQYF. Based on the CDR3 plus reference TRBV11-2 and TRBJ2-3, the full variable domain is EAGVAQSPRYKIIEKRQSVAFWCNPISGHATLYWYQQILGQGPKLLIQFQNNGVVDDSQLPKDRFSAERLKGVDSTLKIQPAKLEDSAVYLCASSLGGILGDTQYFGPGTRLTVL.

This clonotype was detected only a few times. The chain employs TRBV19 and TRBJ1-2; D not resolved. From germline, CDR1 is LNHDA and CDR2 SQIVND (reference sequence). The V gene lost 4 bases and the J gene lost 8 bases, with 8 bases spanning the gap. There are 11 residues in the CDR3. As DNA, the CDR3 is TGTGCCAGTAGTAAGAGTGCGGGCTACACCTTC. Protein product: CASSKSAGYTF.

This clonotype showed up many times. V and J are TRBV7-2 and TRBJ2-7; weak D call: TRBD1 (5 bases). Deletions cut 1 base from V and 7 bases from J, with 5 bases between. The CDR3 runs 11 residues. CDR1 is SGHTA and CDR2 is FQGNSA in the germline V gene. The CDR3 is CASSLGQEQYF. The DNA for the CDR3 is TGTGCCAGCAGCTTAGGACAGGAGCAGTACTTC.

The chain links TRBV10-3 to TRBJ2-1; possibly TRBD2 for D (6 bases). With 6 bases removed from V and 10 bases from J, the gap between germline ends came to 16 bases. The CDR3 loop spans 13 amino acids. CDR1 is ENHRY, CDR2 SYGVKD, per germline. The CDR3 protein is CAIRSVGGKEQFF. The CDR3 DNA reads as TGTGCCATCAGGTCAGTAGGCGGGAAGGAGCAGTTCTTC.

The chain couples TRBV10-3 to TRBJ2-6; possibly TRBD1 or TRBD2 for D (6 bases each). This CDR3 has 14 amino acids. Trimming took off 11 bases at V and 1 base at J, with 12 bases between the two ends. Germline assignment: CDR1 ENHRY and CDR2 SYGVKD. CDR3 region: CALGGNSGANVLTF. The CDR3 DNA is TGTGCCCTAGGGGGGAATTCTGGGGCCAACGTCCTGACTTTC.

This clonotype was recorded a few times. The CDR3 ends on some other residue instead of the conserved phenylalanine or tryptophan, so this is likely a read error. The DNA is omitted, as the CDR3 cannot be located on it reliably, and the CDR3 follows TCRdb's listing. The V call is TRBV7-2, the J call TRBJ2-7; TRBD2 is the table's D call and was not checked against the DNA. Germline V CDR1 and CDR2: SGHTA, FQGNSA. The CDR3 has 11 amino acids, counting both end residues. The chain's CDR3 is CASSYGGRAPI.

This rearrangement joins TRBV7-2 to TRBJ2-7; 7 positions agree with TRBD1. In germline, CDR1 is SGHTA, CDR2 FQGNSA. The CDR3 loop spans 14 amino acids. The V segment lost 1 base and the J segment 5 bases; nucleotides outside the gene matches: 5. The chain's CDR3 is CASSLGTGRNEQYV. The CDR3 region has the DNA TGTGCCAGCAGCTTAGGGACAGGACGGAACGAGCAGTACGTC.

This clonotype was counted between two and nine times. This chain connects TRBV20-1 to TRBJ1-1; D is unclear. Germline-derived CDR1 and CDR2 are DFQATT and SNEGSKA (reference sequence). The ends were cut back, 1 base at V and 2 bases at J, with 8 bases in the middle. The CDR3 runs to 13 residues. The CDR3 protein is CSARAGFNTEAFF. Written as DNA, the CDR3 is TGCAGTGCTAGAGCTGGCTTTAACACTGAAGCTTTCTTT.

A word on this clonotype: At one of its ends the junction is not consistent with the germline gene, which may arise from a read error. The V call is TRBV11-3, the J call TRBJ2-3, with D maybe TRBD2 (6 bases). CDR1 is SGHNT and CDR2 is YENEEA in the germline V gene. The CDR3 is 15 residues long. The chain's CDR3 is CASSSRGTSIDTQYF. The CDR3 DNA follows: TGTGCCAGCAGCTCAAGGGGTACTAGCATAGATACGCAGTATTTT.

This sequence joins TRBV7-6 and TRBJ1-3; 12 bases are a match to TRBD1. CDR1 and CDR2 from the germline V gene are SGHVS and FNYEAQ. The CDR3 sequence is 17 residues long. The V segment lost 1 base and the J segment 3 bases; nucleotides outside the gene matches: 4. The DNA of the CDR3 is TGTGCCAGCAGCTTAGAGGGGACAGGGGGCTTTGGAAACACCATATATTTT. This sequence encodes CASSLEGTGGFGNTIYF.

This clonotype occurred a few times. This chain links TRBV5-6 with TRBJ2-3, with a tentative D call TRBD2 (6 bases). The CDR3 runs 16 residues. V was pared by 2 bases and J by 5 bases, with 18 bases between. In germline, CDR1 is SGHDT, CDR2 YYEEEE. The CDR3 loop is CASSLVTAGYEDTQYF. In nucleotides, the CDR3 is TGTGCCAGCAGCTTAGTCACCGCGGGGTACGAAGATACGCAGTATTTT. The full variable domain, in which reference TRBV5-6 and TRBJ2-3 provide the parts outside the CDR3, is DAGVTQSPTHLIKTRGQQVTLRCSPKSGHDTVSWYQQALGQGPQFIFQYYEEEERQRGNFPDRFSGHQFPNYSSELNVNALLLGDSALYLCASSLVTAGYEDTQYFGPGTRLTVL.

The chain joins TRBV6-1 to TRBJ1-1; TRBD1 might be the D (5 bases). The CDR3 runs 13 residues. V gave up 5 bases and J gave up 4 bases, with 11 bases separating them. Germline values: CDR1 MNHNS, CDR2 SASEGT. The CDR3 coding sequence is TGTGCCAGCAGTTCCTGGGGGGGCACTGAAGCTTTCTTT. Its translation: CASSSWGGTEAFF.

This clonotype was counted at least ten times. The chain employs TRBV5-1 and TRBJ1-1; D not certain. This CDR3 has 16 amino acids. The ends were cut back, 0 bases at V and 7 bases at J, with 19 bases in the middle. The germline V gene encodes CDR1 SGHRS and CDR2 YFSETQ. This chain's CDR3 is CASSLALGRDRSEAFF. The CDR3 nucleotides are TGCGCCAGCAGCTTGGCCCTCGGAAGGGATAGAAGTGAAGCTTTCTTT. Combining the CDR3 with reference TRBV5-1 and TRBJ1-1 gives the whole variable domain KAGVTQTPRYLIKTRGQQVTLSCSPISGHRSVSWYQQTPGQGLQFLFEYFSETQRNKGNFPGRFSGRQFSNSRSEMNVSTLELGDSALYLCASSLALGRDRSEAFFGQGTRLTVV.

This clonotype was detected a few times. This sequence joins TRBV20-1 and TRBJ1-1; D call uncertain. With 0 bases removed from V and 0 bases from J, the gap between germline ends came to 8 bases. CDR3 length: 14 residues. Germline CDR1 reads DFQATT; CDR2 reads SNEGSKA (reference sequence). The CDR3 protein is CSARDRGMNTEAFF. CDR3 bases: TGCAGTGCTAGAGATCGAGGGATGAACACTGAAGCTTTCTTT.

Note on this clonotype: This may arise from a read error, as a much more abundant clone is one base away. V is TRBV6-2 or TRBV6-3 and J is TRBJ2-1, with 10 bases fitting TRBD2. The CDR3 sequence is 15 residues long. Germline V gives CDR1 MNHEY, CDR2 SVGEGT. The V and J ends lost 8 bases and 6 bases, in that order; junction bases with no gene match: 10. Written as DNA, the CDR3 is TGTGCCAGCGGAAGTGGACTAGCGGTATCCAATGAGCAGTTCTTC. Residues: CASGSGLAVSNEQFF.

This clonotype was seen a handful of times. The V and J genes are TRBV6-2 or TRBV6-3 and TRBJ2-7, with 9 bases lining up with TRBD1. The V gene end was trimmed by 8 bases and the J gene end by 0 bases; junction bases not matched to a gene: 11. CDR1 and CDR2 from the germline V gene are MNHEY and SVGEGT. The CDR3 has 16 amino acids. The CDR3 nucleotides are TGTGCCAGCTCCGGGACAGGGAGTAGGAGCTCCTACGAGCAGTACGTC. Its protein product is CASSGTGSRSSYEQYV.

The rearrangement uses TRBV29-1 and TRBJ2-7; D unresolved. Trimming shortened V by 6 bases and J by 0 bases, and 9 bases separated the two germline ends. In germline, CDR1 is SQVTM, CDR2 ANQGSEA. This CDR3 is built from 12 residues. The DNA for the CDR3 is TGCAGCGTAGCCGAGCACTCCTACGAGCAGTACTTC. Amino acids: CSVAEHSYEQYF.

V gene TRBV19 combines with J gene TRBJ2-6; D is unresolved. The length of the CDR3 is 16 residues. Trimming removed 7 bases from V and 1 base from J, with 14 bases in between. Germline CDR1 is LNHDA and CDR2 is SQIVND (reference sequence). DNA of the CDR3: TGTGCCAGTACCCCGGACGGAAATTCTGGGGCCAACGTCCTGACTTTC. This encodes CASTPDGNSGANVLTF.

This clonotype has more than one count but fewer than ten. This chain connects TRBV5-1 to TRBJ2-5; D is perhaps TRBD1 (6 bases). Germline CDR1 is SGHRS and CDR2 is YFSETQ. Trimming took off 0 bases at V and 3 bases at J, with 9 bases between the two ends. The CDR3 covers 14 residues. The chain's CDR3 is CASSLVAGEETQYF. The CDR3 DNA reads TGCGCCAGCAGCTTGGTCGCAGGGGAAGAGACCCAGTACTTC.

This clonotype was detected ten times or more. CDR3 DNA sequence: TGTGCCAGCAGCTTAGGTCGGCCCGACAATGAAAAACTGTTTTTT. Protein: CASSLGRPDNEKLFF. The rearrangement links TRBV7-2 to TRBJ1-4; D is uncertain. This CDR3 is built from 15 residues. Germline lookup yields CDR1 SGHTA and CDR2 FQGNSA. V lost 1 base and J lost 5, with 11 bases in between.

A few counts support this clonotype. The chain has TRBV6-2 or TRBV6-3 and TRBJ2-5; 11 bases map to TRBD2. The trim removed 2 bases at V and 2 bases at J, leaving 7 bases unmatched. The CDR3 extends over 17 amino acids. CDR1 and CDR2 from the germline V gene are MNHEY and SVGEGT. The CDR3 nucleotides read TGTGCCAGCAGTTACGGCGTCGTAGCGGGAGGGCAAGAGACCCAGTACTTC. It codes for CASSYGVVAGGQETQYF.

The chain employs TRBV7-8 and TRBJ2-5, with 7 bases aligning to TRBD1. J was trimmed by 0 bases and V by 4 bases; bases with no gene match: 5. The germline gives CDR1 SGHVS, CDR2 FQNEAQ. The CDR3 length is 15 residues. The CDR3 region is CASSSTDRDQETQYF. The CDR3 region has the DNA TGTGCCAGCAGCTCGACTGACAGGGACCAAGAGACCCAGTACTTC. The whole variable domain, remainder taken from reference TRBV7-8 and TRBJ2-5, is GAGVSQSPRYKVAKRGQDVALRCDPISGHVSLFWYQQALGQGPEFLTYFQNEAQLDKSGLPSDRFFAERPEGSVSTLKIQRTQQEDSAVYLCASSSTDRDQETQYFGPGTRLLVL.

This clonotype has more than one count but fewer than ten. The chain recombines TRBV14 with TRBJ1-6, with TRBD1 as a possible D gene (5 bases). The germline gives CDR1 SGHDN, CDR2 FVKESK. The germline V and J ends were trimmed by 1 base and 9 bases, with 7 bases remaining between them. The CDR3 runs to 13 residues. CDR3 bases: TGTGCCAGCAGCCAAGGGGGGAGTTCACCCCTCCACTTT. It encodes CASSQGGSSPLHF.

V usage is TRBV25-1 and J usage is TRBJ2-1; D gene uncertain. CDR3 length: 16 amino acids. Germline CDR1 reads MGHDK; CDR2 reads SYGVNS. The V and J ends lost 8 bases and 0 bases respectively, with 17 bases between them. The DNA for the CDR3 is TGTGCCAGCTATTCGCGGCGCGTGAACTCCTACAATGAGCAGTTCTTC. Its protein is CASYSRRVNSYNEQFF.

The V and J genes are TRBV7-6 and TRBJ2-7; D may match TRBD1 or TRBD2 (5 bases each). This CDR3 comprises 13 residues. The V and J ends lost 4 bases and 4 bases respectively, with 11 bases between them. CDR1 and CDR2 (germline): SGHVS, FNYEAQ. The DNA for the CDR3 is TGTGCCAGCAGCTCCGGGGCAGTATACGAGCAGTACTTC. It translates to CASSSGAVYEQYF.